This note documents a single T cell receptor beta chain sequence. Its antigen has not been determined. Qualities for individual bases were not recorded, and no much larger clone is one base off. This sample was taken from a study of immune characterization of retroperitoneal liposarcoma (dated by TCRdb to 2018 to 2020). The library was obtained by PCR. This sample was sequenced with a NextSeq 500. TCRdb reran the public reads through fastp at Q25 and MiXCR, keeping productive beta chains. Rows with one shared CDR3 protein collapse into an entry with the most common genes and DNA. The sample table holds more than 10,000 distinct CDR3 sequences, of which over 45% were seen once. The leading ten clones occupy roughly 12% of the sample. Cut back by 7 bases and 5 bases, the V and J ends lie 11 bases apart. The CDR3 sequence holds 12 residues, the cysteine and phenylalanine included. Solely the CDR3 DNA is kept, with 36 bases framed from the first base.

The source is a female donor with retroperitoneal liposarcoma. Sequenced material: tumor tissue. The receptor chain draws on TRBV12-3 or TRBV12-4 and TRBJ1-1; no D gene call is confident. The sequenced DNA: TGTGCCAGCACCTGGACCGGGACTGAAGCTTTCTTT. Translated, it reads CASTWTGTEAFF.